This entry concerns a single TCR beta chain. This sample was taken from a study of control samples from healthy donors and cancer patients. The method was immunoSEQ multiplex PCR; TCRdb's version includes in-frame clones alone and lacks a portion of them. The sample lists over 80,000 clones, around three quarters occurring once. The source material was blood. This clonotype was sampled from a woman in her twenties or thirties in good health.

CDR3 sequence (DNA): TGTGCCTGGAGTGATAAGCATTTTGGCTACACCTTC. This codes for CAWSDKHFGYTF. The V and J genes are TRBV30 and TRBJ1-2; D remains unclear. V lost 1 base and J lost 7, with 10 bases in between. This CDR3 is built from 12 residues. Germline CDR1 is GTSNPN and CDR2 is SVGIG (reference sequence). The complete variable domain, with remaining parts taken from reference TRBV30 and TRBJ1-2, reads SQTIHQWPATLVQPVGSPLSLECTVEGTSNPNLYWYRQAAGRGLQLLFYSVGIGQISSEVPQNLSASRPQDRQFILSSKKLLLSDSGFYLCAWSDKHFGYTFGSGTRLTVV.